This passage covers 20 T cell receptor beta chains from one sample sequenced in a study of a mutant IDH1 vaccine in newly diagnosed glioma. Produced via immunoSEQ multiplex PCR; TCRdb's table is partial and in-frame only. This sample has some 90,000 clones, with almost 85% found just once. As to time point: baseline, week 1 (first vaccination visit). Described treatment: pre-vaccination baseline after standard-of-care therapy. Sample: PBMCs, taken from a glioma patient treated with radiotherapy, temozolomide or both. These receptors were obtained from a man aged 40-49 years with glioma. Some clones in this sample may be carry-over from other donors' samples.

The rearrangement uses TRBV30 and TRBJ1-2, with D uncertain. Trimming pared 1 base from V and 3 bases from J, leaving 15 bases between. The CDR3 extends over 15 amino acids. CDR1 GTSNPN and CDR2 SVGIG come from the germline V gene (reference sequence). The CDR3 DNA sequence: TGTGCCTGGAGTGCCTGGGAGATTGGGGACTATGGCTACACCTTC. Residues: CAWSAWEIGDYGYTF.

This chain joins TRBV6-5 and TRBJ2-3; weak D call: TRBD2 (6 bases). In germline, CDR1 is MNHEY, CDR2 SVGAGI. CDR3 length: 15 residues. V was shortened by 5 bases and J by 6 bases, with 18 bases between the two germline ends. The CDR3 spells CASSQTRSGADTQYF. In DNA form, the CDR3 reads TGTGCCAGCAGTCAGACTAGATCGGGCGCGGATACGCAGTATTTT.

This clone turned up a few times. The CDR3 DNA is TGTGCCAGCAGTGAAGTTCAGGGAGTGAACACTGAAGCTTTCTTT. It yields the protein CASSEVQGVNTEAFF. This chain uses TRBV2 with TRBJ1-1; possibly TRBD1 for D (5 bases). The V gene's germline CDR1 is SNHLY and CDR2 FYNNEI. The CDR3 extends over 15 amino acids. Trimming removed 1 base from V and 0 bases from J, with 9 bases in between. Combining the CDR3 with reference TRBV2 and TRBJ1-1 gives the whole variable domain EPEVTQTPSHQVTQMGQEVILRCVPISNHLYFYWYRQILGQKVEFLVSFYNNEISEKSEIFDDQFSVERPDGSNFTLKIRSTKLEDSAMYFCASSEVQGVNTEAFFGQGTRLTVV.

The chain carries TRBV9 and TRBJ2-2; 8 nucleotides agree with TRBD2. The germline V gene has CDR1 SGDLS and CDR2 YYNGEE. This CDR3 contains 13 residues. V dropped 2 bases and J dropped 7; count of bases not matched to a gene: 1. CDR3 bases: TGTGCCAGCAGCGTGACTAGCGTCGGGGAGCTGTTTTTT. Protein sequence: CASSVTSVGELFF. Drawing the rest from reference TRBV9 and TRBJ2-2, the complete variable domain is DSGVTQTPKHLITATGQRVTLRCSPRSGDLSVYWYQQSLDQGLQFLIQYYNGEERAKGNILERFSAQQFPDLHSELNLSSLELGDSALYFCASSVTSVGELFFGEGSRLTVL.

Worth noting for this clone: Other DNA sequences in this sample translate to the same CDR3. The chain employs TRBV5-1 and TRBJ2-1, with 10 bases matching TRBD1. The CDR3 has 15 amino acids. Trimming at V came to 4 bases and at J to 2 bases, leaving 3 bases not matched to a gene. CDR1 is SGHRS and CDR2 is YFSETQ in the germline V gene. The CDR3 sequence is CASSPGQGTYNEQFF. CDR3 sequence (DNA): TGCGCCAGCAGCCCGGGACAGGGGACCTACAATGAGCAGTTCTTC.

CDR3 DNA: TGCGCCAGCAGCTTGGGAGCTGGGAAGGAGACCCAGTACTTC. This translates into CASSLGAGKETQYF. V usage is TRBV5-1 and J usage is TRBJ2-5; D not certain. Germline V gene sequence: CDR1 SGHRS, CDR2 YFSETQ. Between the trimmed V and J ends, which lost 0 bases and 5 bases, there was a span of 11 bases. The CDR3 is made up of 14 amino acids. Full variable domain (rest looked up from reference TRBV5-1 and TRBJ2-5): KAGVTQTPRYLIKTRGQQVTLSCSPISGHRSVSWYQQTPGQGLQFLFEYFSETQRNKGNFPGRFSGRQFSNSRSEMNVSTLELGDSALYLCASSLGAGKETQYFGPGTRLLVL.

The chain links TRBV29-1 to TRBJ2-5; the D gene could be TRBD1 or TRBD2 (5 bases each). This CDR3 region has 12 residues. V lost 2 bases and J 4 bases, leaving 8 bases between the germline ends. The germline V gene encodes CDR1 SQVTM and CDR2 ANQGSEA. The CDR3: CSVERDLETQYF. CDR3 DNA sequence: TGCAGCGTTGAAAGGGACCTAGAGACCCAGTACTTC.

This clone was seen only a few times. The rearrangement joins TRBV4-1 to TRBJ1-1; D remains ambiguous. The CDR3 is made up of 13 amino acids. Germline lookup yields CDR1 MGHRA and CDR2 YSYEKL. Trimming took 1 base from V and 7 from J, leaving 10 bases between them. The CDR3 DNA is TGCGCCAGCAGCCAAGGGCCCGTTGGTGAAGCTTTCTTT. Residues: CASSQGPVGEAFF.

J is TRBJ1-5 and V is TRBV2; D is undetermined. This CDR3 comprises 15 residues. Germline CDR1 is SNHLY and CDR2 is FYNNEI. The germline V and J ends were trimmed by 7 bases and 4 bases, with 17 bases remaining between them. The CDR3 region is CASKKGVGLNQPQHF. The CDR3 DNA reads TGTGCCAGCAAGAAGGGCGTCGGACTGAATCAGCCCCAGCATTTT.

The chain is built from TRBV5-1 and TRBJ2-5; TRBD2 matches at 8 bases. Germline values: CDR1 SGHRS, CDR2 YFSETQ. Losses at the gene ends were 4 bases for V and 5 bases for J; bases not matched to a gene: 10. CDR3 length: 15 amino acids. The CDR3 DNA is TGCGCCAGCAGCCCCCAAGGCGGGGGGCGGGAGACCCAGTACTTC. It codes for CASSPQGGGRETQYF.

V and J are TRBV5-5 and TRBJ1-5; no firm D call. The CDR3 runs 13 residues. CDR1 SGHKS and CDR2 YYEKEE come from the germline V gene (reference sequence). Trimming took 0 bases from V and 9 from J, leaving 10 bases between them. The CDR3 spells CASSLVMELPQHF. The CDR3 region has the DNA TGTGCCAGCAGCTTGGTCATGGAGCTGCCCCAGCATTTT.

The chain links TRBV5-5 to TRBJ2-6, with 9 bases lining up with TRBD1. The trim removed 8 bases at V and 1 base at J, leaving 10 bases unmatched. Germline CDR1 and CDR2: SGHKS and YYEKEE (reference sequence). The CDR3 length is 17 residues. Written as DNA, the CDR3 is TGTGCCAGTAGGGCGGGACAGGGTTTGTCTGGGGCCAACGTCCTGACTTTC. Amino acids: CASRAGQGLSGANVLTF.

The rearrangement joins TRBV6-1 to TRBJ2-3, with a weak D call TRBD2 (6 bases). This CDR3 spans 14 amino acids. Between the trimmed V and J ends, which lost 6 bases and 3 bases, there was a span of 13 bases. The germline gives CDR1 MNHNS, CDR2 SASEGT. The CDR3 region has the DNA TGTGCCAGCAGCGAGCTTGGGGGGACAGATACGCAGTATTTT. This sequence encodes CASSELGGTDTQYF.

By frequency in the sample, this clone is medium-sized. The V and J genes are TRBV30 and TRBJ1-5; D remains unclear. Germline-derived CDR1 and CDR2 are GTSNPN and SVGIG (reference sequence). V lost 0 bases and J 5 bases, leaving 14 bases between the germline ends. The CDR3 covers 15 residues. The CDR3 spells CAWSVGTKGHQPQHF. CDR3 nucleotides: TGTGCCTGGAGTGTAGGAACAAAAGGACATCAGCCCCAGCATTTT.

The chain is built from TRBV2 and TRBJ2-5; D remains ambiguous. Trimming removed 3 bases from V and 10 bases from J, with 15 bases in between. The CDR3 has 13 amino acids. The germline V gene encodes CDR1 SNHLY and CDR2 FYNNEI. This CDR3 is CASSEVAPVDQYF. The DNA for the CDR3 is TGTGCCAGCAGTGAGGTAGCCCCGGTAGACCAGTACTTC.

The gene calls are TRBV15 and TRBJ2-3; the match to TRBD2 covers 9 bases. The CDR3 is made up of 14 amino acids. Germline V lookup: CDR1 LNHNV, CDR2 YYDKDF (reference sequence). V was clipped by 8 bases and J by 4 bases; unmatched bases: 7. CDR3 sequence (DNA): TGTGCCACCTCCCGGCGGGGGGGCCCAGATACGCAGTATTTT. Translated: CATSRRGGPDTQYF.

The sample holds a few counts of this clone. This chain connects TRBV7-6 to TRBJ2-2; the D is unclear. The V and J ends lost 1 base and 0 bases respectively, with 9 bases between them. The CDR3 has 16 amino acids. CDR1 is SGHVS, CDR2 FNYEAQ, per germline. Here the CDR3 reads CASSLESQTNTGELFF. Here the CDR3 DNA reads TGTGCCAGCAGCTTAGAATCGCAGACGAACACCGGGGAGCTGTTTTTT.

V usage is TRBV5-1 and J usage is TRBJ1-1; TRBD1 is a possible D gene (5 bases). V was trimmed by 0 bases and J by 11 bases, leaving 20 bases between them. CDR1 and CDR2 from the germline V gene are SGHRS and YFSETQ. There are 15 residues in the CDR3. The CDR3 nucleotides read TGCGCCAGCAGCTTGGATCGTCCAGGGAGTTCTCTGGCTTTCTTT. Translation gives CASSLDRPGSSLAFF.

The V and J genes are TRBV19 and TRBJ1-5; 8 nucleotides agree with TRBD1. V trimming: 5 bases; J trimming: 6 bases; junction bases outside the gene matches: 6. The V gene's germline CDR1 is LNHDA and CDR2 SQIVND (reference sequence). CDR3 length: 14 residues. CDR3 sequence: CASSQQGVGQPQHF. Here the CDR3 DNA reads TGTGCCAGTAGTCAACAGGGGGTTGGTCAGCCCCAGCATTTT.

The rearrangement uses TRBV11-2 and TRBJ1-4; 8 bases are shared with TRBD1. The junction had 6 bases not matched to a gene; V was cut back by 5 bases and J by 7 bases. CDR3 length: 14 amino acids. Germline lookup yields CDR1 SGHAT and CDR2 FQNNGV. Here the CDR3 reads CASSGDRGGEKLFF. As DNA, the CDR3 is TGTGCCAGCAGCGGTGACAGGGGAGGTGAAAAACTGTTTTTT.